The 5 T cell receptor beta chains reported below all come from one sample, sequenced in a study of T-cell reconstitution after alpha-beta-depleted transplantation in children. The TCRbeta library was prepared with unique molecular identifiers. MiXCR, applied by TCRdb to the PCR reads, yields one record per CDR3 protein. The repertoire has approximately 240,000 distinct CDR3 sequences, around 9.6% of them found once; the top ten carry 6.2%. The source material was PBMCs from the stem cell graft donor, sampled from the stem cell graft. Source of these receptors: a human donor who donated a stem cell graft to a child with acute lymphoblastic leukemia.

In its sample, this clonotype was seen many times. The chain uses TRBV7-9 and TRBJ2-7; the match to TRBD1 covers 9 bases. Germline V CDR1 and CDR2: SEHNR, FQNEAQ (reference sequence). This CDR3 contains 15 residues. The J segment lost 4 bases and the V segment lost 7 bases, leaving 11 bases of the junction unmatched. The CDR3 region is CASNYGGTGNYEQYF. For the CDR3, the DNA is TGTGCCAGCAACTATGGTGGGACAGGGAATTACGAGCAGTACTTC.

This clonotype was counted many times. J is TRBJ2-3 and V is TRBV12-3 or TRBV12-4; 8 nucleotides agree with TRBD2. The J segment lost 6 bases and the V segment lost 5 bases, leaving 13 bases of the junction unmatched. This CDR3 is built from 16 residues. The DNA of the CDR3 is TGTGCCAGCAGTCTCCGGTCGGGGACTAGAGTTGATACGCAGTATTTT. This codes for CASSLRSGTRVDTQYF.

The chain is built from TRBV10-3 and TRBJ2-2; D might be TRBD1 (6 bases). Germline V gene data show CDR1 as ENHRY and CDR2 as SYGVKD. The V and J ends lost 4 bases and 1 base respectively, with 7 bases between them. The CDR3 totals 14 residues. CDR3 sequence reads: CAISVGQNTGELFF. In nucleotides, the CDR3 is TGTGCCATCAGTGTGGGACAGAACACCGGGGAGCTGTTTTTT.

This clonotype has more than one count but fewer than ten. The gene calls are TRBV3-1 and TRBJ2-3; unclear D gene. Between the trimmed V and J ends, which lost 1 base and 0 bases, there was a span of 14 bases. This CDR3 is 17 amino acids long. The germline V gene has CDR1 LGHDT and CDR2 YNNKEL (reference sequence). In DNA form, the CDR3 reads TGTGCCAGCAGCCAAGCAGCGCAGGACGCTAGCACAGATACGCAGTATTTT. It translates to CASSQAAQDASTDTQYF.

This clonotype occurred a few times. This rearrangement joins TRBV29-1 to TRBJ2-7; D perhaps matches TRBD1 (5 bases). Germline V gene sequence: CDR1 SQVTM, CDR2 ANQGSEA. This CDR3 has 12 residues. The germline V and J ends were trimmed by 4 bases and 3 bases, with 10 bases remaining between them. CDR3 region: CSVAPDSYEQYF. The CDR3 coding sequence is TGCAGCGTTGCACCCGACAGCTACGAGCAGTACTTC.